This TCR beta chain was recovered during a study of blood T cell repertoires in COVID-19. As for the study in general: Sources were T cells, B-cell-depleted T cells, or PBMCs; the material itself was cDNA or gDNA.

The V end lost 3 bases, the J end lost 4 bases, and 9 bases lay between the germline ends. The CDR3 is 13 amino acids. Germline CDR1 and CDR2: MDHEN and SYDVKM. Study processing details: Estimation of nucleated cell counts relied on the amplification of reference gene primers. The method was immunoSEQ multiplex PCR; TCRdb's version includes in-frame clones alone and lacks a portion of them. The V and J calls and clone size are taken from that table; D and trimming were inferred from the DNA. The data show around 63,000 clones, 65% to 90% seen once. Sequences were obtained from peripheral blood. The chain carries TRBV28 and TRBJ1-2; D is perhaps TRBD1 (6 bases). The sequence was collected from a woman over 75 with active or convalescent COVID-19. The CDR3 nucleotides read TGTGCCAGCAGTTTCACGGACAGCTATGGCTACACCTTC. The encoded protein is CASSFTDSYGYTF.